This TCR beta chain was sequenced for a study of T cell clonotyping in hematopoietic cell transplantation. Overall study results and limits: Recipient TCR diversity dropped after transplant; expanded clonotypes rose from day 30 to 180. Few recipient clonotypes overlapped donors; over 95% were de novo at given depth. No sorting was done, leaving CD4 and CD8 contributions mixed.

TCRdb keeps only in-frame clones here, not all; method: immunoSEQ multiplex PCR. The sample records about 14,000 clones, about 60% being singletons. As concerns this clone: What it binds is not known.

The CDR3 covers 15 residues. Trimming removed 7 bases at V and 3 bases at J, with 18 bases between. Germline lookup yields CDR1 GTSNPN and CDR2 SVGIG (reference sequence). The TCR originated in a human donor who either received an allogeneic hematopoietic cell transplant for a myeloid malignancy or was a related donor (not recorded which). Some clones in this sample may be carry-over from other donors' samples. What was sequenced was PBMCs. The rearrangement links TRBV30 to TRBJ2-2; weak D call: TRBD1 (6 bases). The CDR3 coding sequence is TGTGCCTACGAGATTGTACAGGGTTACACCGGGGAGCTGTTTTTT. It codes for CAYEIVQGYTGELFF.